This T cell receptor beta chain was documented in a study of radiotherapy plus CTLA-4 blockade in lung cancer. Study-level information: In less than 20% of patients, objective responses were seen; approximately 31% had disease control.

Regarding this clone: Its specificity is unknown.

General study findings and limits: After radiotherapy and ipilimumab, tumor-derived clones expanded in peripheral blood. Best predicting response, reportedly, were early blood T cell clone dynamics, with interferon-beta.

Libraries were prepared by immunoSEQ multiplex PCR; TCRdb keeps only in-frame clonotypes and omits some of them. This table holds approximately 57,000 clones, approximately 82% found once. Germline V gene sequence: CDR1 SGHTS, CDR2 YDEGEE. The germline V and J ends were trimmed by 4 bases and 0 bases, with 26 bases remaining between them. This CDR3 is built from 19 residues. It was focal radiation plus CTLA-4 blockade with ipilimumab that patients with chemo-refractory metastatic non-small-cell lung cancer received. This chain connects TRBV5-8 to TRBJ2-7; D is possibly TRBD1 (6 bases). Sequencing used peripheral blood, obtained from a patient treated with radiotherapy plus ipilimumab. This receptor was identified in a human donor with non-small cell lung cancer whose response to radiotherapy plus ipilimumab could not be evaluated. CDR3 coding DNA: TGTGCCAGCAGCCTTTACGTCTTGAGGTGTAGGGGGTGCTCCTACGAGCAGTACTTC. It translates to CASSLYVLRCRGCSYEQYF. Complete variable domain (other parts from reference TRBV5-8 and TRBJ2-7): EAGVTQSPTHLIKTRGQQATLRCSPISGHTSVYWYQQALGLGLQFLLWYDEGEERNRGNFPPRFSGRQFPNYSSELNVNALELEDSALYLCASSLYVLRCRGCSYEQYFGPGTRLTVT.